The next 27 T cell receptor beta chains were all read from a single sample in a study of identical twins. Via MiXCR, TCRdb re-called the 5' RACE reads, giving one row per CDR3 protein. The table shows nearly 650,000 distinct CDR3 sequences, with just over 7% occurring only once. These records were also assigned to another study, of yellow fever vaccine responses in identical twins.

Sequencing input: PBMCs. Receptors were obtained from a woman between 18 and 29 years old in good health.

V and J are TRBV20-1 and TRBJ1-2; 7 bases fit TRBD1. Germline trimming cut 4 bases from V and 4 bases from J; bases unmatched to any gene: 9. Germline V gives CDR1 DFQATT, CDR2 SNEGSKA (reference sequence). CDR3 length: 14 residues. CDR3 residues: CSATPGQELYGYTF. CDR3 in DNA: TGCAGTGCTACACCCGGACAGGAGCTCTATGGCTACACCTTC.

This clonotype was observed many times. The CDR3 sequence: CASSQSVGEREKLFF. In DNA form, the CDR3 reads TGTGCCAGCAGCCAATCAGTGGGGGAGCGGGAAAAACTGTTTTTT. The V call is TRBV3-1, the J call TRBJ1-4; possible D gene TRBD1, 5 bases. CDR3 length: 15 amino acids. Germline CDR1 and CDR2: LGHDT and YNNKEL (reference sequence). The V end lost 2 bases, the J end lost 8 bases, and 15 bases lay between the germline ends. Variable domain in full (rest from reference TRBV3-1 and TRBJ1-4): DTAVSQTPKYLVTQMGNDKSIKCEQNLGHDTMYWYKQDSKKFLKIMFSYNNKELIINETVPNRFSPKSPDKAHLNLHINSLELGDSAVYFCASSQSVGEREKLFFGSGTQLSVL.

V and J are TRBV12-3 or TRBV12-4 and TRBJ2-5; TRBD1 aligns across 9 bases. The J segment lost 5 bases and the V segment lost 3 bases, leaving 4 bases of the junction unmatched. The CDR3 is made up of 14 amino acids. CDR3: CASSFRDRVETQYF. The CDR3 DNA is TGTGCCAGCAGTTTCCGGGACAGGGTGGAGACCCAGTACTTC.

In its sample, this clonotype was seen many times. The chain carries TRBV9 and TRBJ2-1; 9 bases are a match to TRBD2. Germline-derived CDR1 and CDR2 are SGDLS and YYNGEE. V was pared by 1 base and J by 5 bases, with 7 bases of the junction left unmatched. The length of the CDR3 is 16 residues. DNA of the CDR3: TGTGCCAGCAGCGTAATGACTAGCGGCCGTAACAATGAGCAGTTCTTC. It codes for CASSVMTSGRNNEQFF. Supplemented by reference TRBV9 and TRBJ2-1, the full variable domain reads DSGVTQTPKHLITATGQRVTLRCSPRSGDLSVYWYQQSLDQGLQFLIQYYNGEERAKGNILERFSAQQFPDLHSELNLSSLELGDSALYFCASSVMTSGRNNEQFFGPGTRLTVL.

This clonotype was counted at least ten times. J is TRBJ2-2 and V is TRBV2; D not certain. The ends were cut back, 4 bases at V and 10 bases at J, with 16 bases in the middle. The CDR3 runs 14 residues. The germline V gene has CDR1 SNHLY and CDR2 FYNNEI. Written as DNA, the CDR3 is TGTGCCAGCAGTGGCAGCCCTCCCGTAGAGGAGCTGTTTTTT. Translated, it gives CASSGSPPVEELFF.

This clonotype was detected only a few times. The chain employs TRBV27 and TRBJ2-6; D is unclear. In germline, CDR1 is MNHEY, CDR2 SMNVEV (reference sequence). This CDR3 is 20 amino acids long. Trimming shortened V by 0 bases and J by 4 bases, and 22 bases separated the two germline ends. The CDR3 protein is CASSLSPQWRRLPGANVLTF. The CDR3 DNA follows: TGTGCCAGCAGTTTATCGCCCCAGTGGCGCAGATTGCCAGGGGCCAACGTCCTGACTTTC.

The rearrangement joins TRBV11-2 to TRBJ2-7, with TRBD1 as a possible D gene (6 bases). The CDR3 is made up of 16 amino acids. The germline V gene encodes CDR1 SGHAT and CDR2 FQNNGV. The V end lost 1 base, the J end lost 1 base, and 14 bases lay between the germline ends. CDR3 coding DNA: TGTGCCAGCAGCTTAGGTCCGACAGGCTCTTCCTACGAGCAGTACGTC. Amino acids: CASSLGPTGSSYEQYV.

Many counts were recorded for this clonotype. The CDR3 coding sequence is TGTGCCAGCAGCTACCCAGCGGGGGAGCAGTTCTTC. It translates to CASSYPAGEQFF. J is TRBJ2-1 and V is TRBV12-3 or TRBV12-4; 7 nucleotides agree with TRBD2. J gave up 10 bases and V 6 bases, and 6 bases lay outside the gene matches. The CDR3 consists of 12 residues.

This clonotype was picked up a small number of times. This chain joins TRBV12-3 or TRBV12-4 and TRBJ2-2; TRBD2 aligns across 9 bases. The CDR3 has 15 amino acids. Trimming took 3 bases from V and 6 from J; bases not matched to a gene: 5. The CDR3 DNA is TGTGCCAGCAGTTTTAGCGGGGGTTGGGCCGGGGAGCTGTTTTTT. Amino acids: CASSFSGGWAGELFF.

This clonotype was counted ten times or more. This chain joins TRBV29-1 and TRBJ2-1; TRBD2 matches at 10 bases. This CDR3 region has 13 residues. Germline V lookup: CDR1 SQVTM, CDR2 ANQGSEA. The CDR3 region is CSGAGGPGNEQFF. In nucleotides, the CDR3 is TGCAGTGGAGCGGGAGGGCCGGGGAATGAGCAGTTCTTC.

The chain uses TRBV5-5 and TRBJ2-2; D perhaps matches TRBD2 (6 bases). This CDR3 is built from 14 residues. Trimming stripped 9 bases from V and 2 bases from J, with 14 bases between. The V gene's germline CDR1 is SGHKS and CDR2 YYEKEE (reference sequence). The CDR3 here is CAIGLGLNTGELFF. The CDR3 nucleotides read TGTGCCATCGGCCTGGGACTTAACACCGGGGAGCTGTTTTTT.

A few counts support this clonotype. This chain joins TRBV12-3 or TRBV12-4 and TRBJ2-1, with D tentatively TRBD1 (6 bases). V was clipped by 2 bases and J by 4 bases, with 12 bases between them. This CDR3 spans 15 amino acids. CDR3 sequence (DNA): TGTGCCAGCAGTTTATCAGGGGCCTTATACAATGAGCAGTTCTTC. Protein sequence: CASSLSGALYNEQFF.

This clonotype showed up many times. CDR3 DNA: TGTGCCAGCAGTTCTAACAGGGCCACCGTGGGCAATCAGCCCCAGCATTTT. Its protein product is CASSSNRATVGNQPQHF. V is TRBV6-5 and J is TRBJ1-5; the D gene is possibly TRBD1 (6 bases). V was pared by 4 bases and J by 2 bases, with 18 bases between. In germline, CDR1 is MNHEY, CDR2 SVGAGI. The CDR3 has 17 residues.

This clonotype came up a few times. The gene calls are TRBV27 and TRBJ2-7, with D unresolved. Germline CDR1 and CDR2: MNHEY and SMNVEV (reference sequence). V was shortened by 3 bases and J by 2 bases, with 14 bases between the two germline ends. The CDR3 is 15 residues long. In nucleotides, the CDR3 is TGTGCCAGCAGTTTGGCTGGGGAACTTACCTACGAGCAGTACTTC. As protein: CASSLAGELTYEQYF.

This clonotype has ten or more counts. This chain links TRBV7-9 with TRBJ2-7; D gene ambiguous. This CDR3 has 14 amino acids. Between the trimmed V and J ends, which lost 0 bases and 5 bases, there was a span of 11 bases. Germline CDR1 SEHNR, CDR2 FQNEAQ (reference sequence). This CDR3 is CASSLALGKDEQYF. For the CDR3, the DNA is TGTGCCAGCAGCTTAGCATTGGGCAAGGACGAGCAGTACTTC.

The gene calls are TRBV15 and TRBJ2-6; D is uncertain. CDR1 is LNHNV, CDR2 YYDKDF, per germline (reference sequence). The CDR3 has 14 amino acids. V gave up 5 bases and J gave up 0 bases, with 5 bases separating them. CDR3 residues: CATSLDSGANVLTF. DNA of the CDR3: TGTGCCACCAGCCTCGACTCTGGGGCCAACGTCCTGACTTTC.

This clonotype was seen repeatedly, ten times or more. The chain employs TRBV28 and TRBJ1-5; unclear D gene. The germline CDR1 and CDR2 sequences are MDHEN and SYDVKM. V was pared by 5 bases and J by 2 bases, with 10 bases between. This CDR3 comprises 14 residues. The CDR3 bases are TGTGCCAGCAGTGAATACTTGGGCAATCAGCCCCAGCATTTT. It is translated as CASSEYLGNQPQHF.

This clonotype was detected a few times. V and J are TRBV9 and TRBJ2-3, with TRBD2 as a possible D gene (6 bases). Between the trimmed V and J ends, which lost 3 bases and 1 base, there was a span of 15 bases. Germline loops: CDR1 SGDLS, CDR2 YYNGEE. The CDR3 consists of 16 residues. CDR3 nucleotides: TGTGCCAGCAGCGGCGAGCGGGCCGCCCGCACAGATACGCAGTATTTT. Translation gives CASSGERAARTDTQYF. The whole variable domain, filled in from reference TRBV9 and TRBJ2-3, reads DSGVTQTPKHLITATGQRVTLRCSPRSGDLSVYWYQQSLDQGLQFLIQYYNGEERAKGNILERFSAQQFPDLHSELNLSSLELGDSALYFCASSGERAARTDTQYFGPGTRLTVL.

There are a few counts of this clonotype. The chain joins TRBV7-2 to TRBJ2-1; D assignment may be TRBD1 or TRBD2 (5 bases each). CDR3 size: 15 residues. Germline values: CDR1 SGHTA, CDR2 FQGNSA. The V end was cut by 6 bases, the J end by 6 bases, with 18 bases between. Written as DNA, the CDR3 is TGTGCCAGCAGACATGACTCGGGGCCGCGCAATGAGCAGTTCTTC. Residues: CASRHDSGPRNEQFF.

This clonotype was recorded many times. J is TRBJ1-1 and V is TRBV12-3 or TRBV12-4, with TRBD1 as a possible D gene (5 bases). V gave up 7 bases and J gave up 4 bases, with 16 bases separating them. CDR3 size: 14 residues. The CDR3 spells CASNPGPWVTEAFF. In nucleotides, the CDR3 is TGTGCCAGCAATCCGGGACCCTGGGTCACTGAAGCTTTCTTT.

This clonotype was recorded many times. The V and J genes are TRBV5-1 and TRBJ1-1; TRBD1 agrees at 9 bases. V trimming: 2 bases; J trimming: 1 base; junction bases outside the gene matches: 3. The CDR3 is made up of 15 amino acids. The germline V gene has CDR1 SGHRS and CDR2 YFSETQ. The CDR3 here is CASSFADRGNTEAFF. DNA for the CDR3: TGCGCCAGCAGCTTTGCGGACAGGGGGAACACTGAAGCTTTCTTT.

This clonotype came up many times. The J gene is TRBJ1-6, the V gene TRBV3-1; no clear D. Germline-derived CDR1 and CDR2 are LGHDT and YNNKEL (reference sequence). CDR3 size: 15 residues. V lost 3 bases to trimming and J lost 10 bases, with 16 bases between them. The CDR3 bases are TGTGCCAGCAGCCAGGCGGGAATGGGGATGTCACCCCTCCACTTT. This gives the protein CASSQAGMGMSPLHF.

This clonotype was counted many times. The gene calls are TRBV5-1 and TRBJ2-5; D is possibly TRBD1 (5 bases). V was trimmed by 3 bases and J by 2 bases, leaving 8 bases between them. This CDR3 is 13 amino acids long. Germline assignment: CDR1 SGHRS and CDR2 YFSETQ. CDR3 nucleotides: TGCGCCAGCAGCTGGCAGGGTCAAGAGACCCAGTACTTC. Amino acid sequence: CASSWQGQETQYF.

V usage is TRBV3-1 and J usage is TRBJ2-1; D is perhaps TRBD2 (6 bases). The CDR3 runs 17 residues. CDR1 and CDR2 (germline): LGHDT, YNNKEL (reference sequence). V was shortened by 0 bases and J by 4 bases, with 16 bases between the two germline ends. The chain's CDR3 is CASSQDTWTMDYNEQFF. The DNA of the CDR3 is TGTGCCAGCAGCCAAGATACGTGGACTATGGATTACAATGAGCAGTTCTTC.

The V call is TRBV7-2, the J call TRBJ2-1; no clear D. V was pared by 1 base and J by 0 bases, with 19 bases between. Germline values: CDR1 SGHTA, CDR2 FQGNSA. The CDR3 has 19 amino acids. The CDR3 protein is CASSLVAAAVLHSYNEQFF. In nucleotides, the CDR3 is TGTGCCAGCAGCTTAGTCGCGGCAGCAGTCTTACACTCCTACAATGAGCAGTTCTTC.

This clonotype was observed many times. The V gene is TRBV27, the J gene TRBJ2-2, with a tentative D call TRBD1 (5 bases). Germline V gene lookup returns CDR1 MNHEY and CDR2 SMNVEV (reference sequence). Trimming took 5 bases from V and 0 from J, leaving 10 bases between them. The CDR3 runs to 15 residues. The CDR3 reads CASSGALTNTGELFF. The CDR3 DNA follows: TGTGCCAGCAGTGGGGCACTTACGAACACCGGGGAGCTGTTTTTT.

This clonotype has at least ten counts. The rearrangement links TRBV12-3 or TRBV12-4 to TRBJ2-3, with 7 bases fitting TRBD2. This CDR3 is 16 amino acids long. J gave up 0 bases and V 3 bases, and 6 bases lay outside the gene matches. As DNA, the CDR3 is TGTGCCAGCAGTTTGGGGGGGATAACTAGCACAGATACGCAGTATTTT. Its translation: CASSLGGITSTDTQYF.